The next 3 T cell receptor beta chains were all read from a single sample in a study of CD8 T cells in ankylosing spondylitis. TCRdb reanalysed the 5' RACE reads using MiXCR and keeps one entry per CDR3 protein. The sample yields about 100,000 distinct CDR3 sequences, about 8.1% seen once. The source material was blood, either unsorted or a sorted T cell fraction (not recorded which). These receptors all come from a male donor with ankylosing spondylitis or in good health (not recorded which).

The V call is TRBV7-9, the J call TRBJ2-3; D not certain. The V and J ends lost 6 bases and 6 bases respectively, with 16 bases between them. Germline-derived CDR1 and CDR2 are SEHNR and FQNEAQ (reference sequence). This CDR3 spans 14 amino acids. The CDR3 loop is CASSRPGPWDTQYF. DNA of the CDR3: TGTGCCAGCAGTCGACCTGGGCCGTGGGATACGCAGTATTTT.

Ten or more counts support this clonotype. J is TRBJ1-1 and V is TRBV20-1; 8 positions agree with TRBD1. The CDR3 extends over 18 amino acids. Germline V gene lookup returns CDR1 DFQATT and CDR2 SNEGSKA (reference sequence). The V and J ends lost 0 bases and 1 base, in that order; junction bases with no gene match: 13. The CDR3, as DNA: TGCAGTGCTAGAGATCTTTTTTTCCCAGGACAGGGGAACACTGAAGCTTTCTTT. It encodes CSARDLFFPGQGNTEAFF.

The sample holds many counts of this clonotype. The chain has TRBV15 and TRBJ1-5, with D uncertain. The CDR3 spans 15 residues. Germline loops: CDR1 LNHNV, CDR2 YYDKDF (reference sequence). The ends were cut back, 9 bases at V and 4 bases at J, with 19 bases in the middle. This chain's CDR3 is CATGPPGSKNQPQHF. Here the CDR3 DNA reads TGTGCCACTGGGCCCCCGGGGTCCAAAAATCAGCCCCAGCATTTT.